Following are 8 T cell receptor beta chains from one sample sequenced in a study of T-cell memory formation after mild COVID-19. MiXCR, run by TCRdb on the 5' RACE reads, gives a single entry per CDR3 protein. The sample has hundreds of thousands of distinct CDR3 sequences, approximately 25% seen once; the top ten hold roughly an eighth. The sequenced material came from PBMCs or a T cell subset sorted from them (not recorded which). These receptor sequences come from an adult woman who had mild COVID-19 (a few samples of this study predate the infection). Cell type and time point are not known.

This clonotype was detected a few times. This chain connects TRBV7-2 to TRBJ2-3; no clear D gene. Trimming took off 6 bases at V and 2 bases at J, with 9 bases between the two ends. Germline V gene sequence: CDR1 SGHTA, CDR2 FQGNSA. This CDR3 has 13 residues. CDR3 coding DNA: TGTGCCAGCAGTCCTATGATCACAGATACGCAGTATTTT. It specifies CASSPMITDTQYF. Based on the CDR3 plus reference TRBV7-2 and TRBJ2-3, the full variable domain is GAGVSQSPSNKVTEKGKDVELRCDPISGHTALYWYRQSLGQGLEFLIYFQGNSAPDKSGLPSDRFSAERTGGSVSTLTIQRTQQEDSAVYLCASSPMITDTQYFGPGTRLTVL.

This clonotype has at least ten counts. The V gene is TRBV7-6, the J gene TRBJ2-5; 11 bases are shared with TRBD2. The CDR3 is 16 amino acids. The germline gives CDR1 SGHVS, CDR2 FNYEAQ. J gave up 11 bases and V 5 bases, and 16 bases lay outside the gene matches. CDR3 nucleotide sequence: TGTGCCAGCAGCGCCAGGAGTACTAGCGGGGGTGAAGGGCAGTACTTC. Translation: CASSARSTSGGEGQYF.

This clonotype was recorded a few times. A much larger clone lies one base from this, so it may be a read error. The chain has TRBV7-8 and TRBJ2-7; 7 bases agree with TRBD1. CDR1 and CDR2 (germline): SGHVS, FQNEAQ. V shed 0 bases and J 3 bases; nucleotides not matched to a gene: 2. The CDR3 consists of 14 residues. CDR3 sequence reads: CASSLAGQYYEQYF. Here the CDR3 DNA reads TGTGCCAGCAGCTTAGCGGGACAGTACTACGAGCAGTACTTC.

CDR3: CASSTTGASEAFF. DNA for the CDR3: TGTGCCAGCAGTACAACAGGGGCTAGCGAAGCTTTCTTT. The chain uses TRBV12-3 or TRBV12-4 and TRBJ1-1; 7 nucleotides align to TRBD1. This CDR3 contains 13 residues. V dropped 5 bases and J dropped 8; count of bases not matched to a gene: 8.

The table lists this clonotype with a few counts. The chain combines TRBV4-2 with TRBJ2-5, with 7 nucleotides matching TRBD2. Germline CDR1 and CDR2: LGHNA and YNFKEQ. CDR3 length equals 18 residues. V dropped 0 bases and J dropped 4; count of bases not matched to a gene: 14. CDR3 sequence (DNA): TGTGCCAGCAGCCAAGATCAAGGAGGACTAGGGGCCCGAGAGACCCAGTACTTC. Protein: CASSQDQGGLGARETQYF.

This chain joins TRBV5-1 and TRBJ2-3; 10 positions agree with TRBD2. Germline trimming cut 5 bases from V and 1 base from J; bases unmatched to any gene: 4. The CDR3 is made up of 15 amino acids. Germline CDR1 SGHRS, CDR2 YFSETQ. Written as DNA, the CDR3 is TGCGCCAGCAGATACCTAGCGGGAGGCACAGATACGCAGTATTTT. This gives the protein CASRYLAGGTDTQYF.

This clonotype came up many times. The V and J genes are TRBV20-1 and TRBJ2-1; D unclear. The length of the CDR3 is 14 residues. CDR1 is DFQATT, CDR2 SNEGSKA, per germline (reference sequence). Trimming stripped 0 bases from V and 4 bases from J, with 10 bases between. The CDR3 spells CSAREGRDYNEQFF. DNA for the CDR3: TGCAGTGCTAGAGAGGGAAGGGATTACAATGAGCAGTTCTTC.

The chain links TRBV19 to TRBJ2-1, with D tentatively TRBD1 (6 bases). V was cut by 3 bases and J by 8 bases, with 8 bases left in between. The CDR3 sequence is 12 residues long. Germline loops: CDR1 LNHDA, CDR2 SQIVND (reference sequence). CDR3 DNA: TGTGCCAGTAGTATCAGGGGCCATGAGCAGTTCTTC. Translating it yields CASSIRGHEQFF.